This TCR beta chain was obtained from a study of vaccination and CD4 T cells after COVID-19. This CDR3 spans 15 amino acids. Trimming cost V 4 bases and J 0 bases, with 13 bases left between them. Germline CDR1 and CDR2: SGHDT and YYEEEE. At the Johns Hopkins FTIC core, DNA taken from cultured CD4+ T cells was sequenced by way of the Oncomine TCR Beta short-read assay. TCRdb ran MiXCR on the PCR reads and lists one entry per CDR3 protein. The sample has 15,000 or so distinct CDR3 sequences, about two fifths seen once. Worth noting for this clonotype: Its antigen is unidentified.

General study results and limits: Vaccine-specific clones numbering 304 of 307 showed spike mono-reactivity in convalescent patients.

Treatment reported: approximately nine-day PBMC culture with coronavirus spike peptide pools or control peptides (ViraFEST assay). Patients returned positive PCR results between March and December 2020, earlier than US Alpha, Beta and Delta variants. The chain carries TRBV5-6 and TRBJ1-1; perhaps TRBD1 as D (6 bases). Sequencing input: CD4+ T cells from blood, cultured in vitro. The sequence came from a human donor who had recovered from COVID-19. The CDR3 sequence: CASSRRGSVNTEAFF. The CDR3 DNA follows: TGTGCCAGCAGCCGAAGGGGGTCTGTGAACACTGAAGCTTTCTTT.